This is a list of T cell receptor beta chains from one sample in a study of Ad26.COV2.S vaccination and SARS-CoV-2 variants. The protocol was immunoSEQ multiplex PCR, while the TCRdb copy is restricted to in-frame clones and leaves out a portion. The sample has hundreds of thousands of clones; 90% are singletons. The sequencing here drew on peripheral blood, taken in a trial of Ad26.COV2.S vaccine versus placebo. The source is a person between 18 and 65 years old who received the Ad26.COV2.S COVID-19 vaccine or a placebo. CDR3s include the opening cysteine and the closing phenylalanine or tryptophan. D genes are given only for firm matches. Not every row has a clone size; where given, it reads once, few, many or a size class.

DNA,CDR3,size,D,J,V
TGTGCCAGCAGCATAGGAAGTTACAATGAGCAGTTCTTC,CASSIGSYNEQFF,NA,NA,TRBJ2-1,TRBV6-5
TGTGCCAGCAGCCCGCTGGGCAACTATGGCTACACCTTC,CASSPLGNYGYTF,NA,NA,TRBJ1-2,TRBV5-6
TGTGCCAGCAGTTCCCACGGGGACCTGAGCTCCTACGAGCAGTACTTC,CASSSHGDLSSYEQYF,NA,NA,TRBJ2-7,TRBV28
TGTGCCACCAAAAACTCCGAGCAGTACTTC,CATKNSEQYF,NA,NA,TRBJ2-7,TRBV21-1
TGCGCCAGCAGTCAACAAGCTTCGGCCCCCTTAAACTATGGCTACACCTTC,CASSQQASAPLNYGYTF,NA,NA,TRBJ1-2,TRBV4-3
TGTGCCAGCAGCTCACAACTAGCGGGAGGGCCCGAGACCCAGTACTTC,CASSSQLAGGPETQYF,NA,TRBD2,TRBJ2-5,TRBV11-2
TGCGCCAGCGTCGACAGACGCACAGATACGCAGTATTTT,CASVDRRTDTQYF,NA,NA,TRBJ2-3,TRBV10-1
TGTGCCAGCAGCCAAGCCCTAACAGGAGGCTACACCTTC,CASSQALTGGYTF,NA,NA,TRBJ1-2,TRBV3-1/TRBV3-2
TGTGCCAGCAGTTTAAATAGGGTAAATGAGCAGTTCTTC,CASSLNRVNEQFF,NA,NA,TRBJ2-1,TRBV28
TGTGCCAGCAGCTCAGGCCCCAAGGTGTTTTTT,CASSSGPKVFF,NA,NA,TRBJ1-4,TRBV7-9
TGTGCCAGCAGTGATAGGGCGGGAGGGCCGGATACGCAGTATTTT,CASSDRAGGPDTQYF,NA,TRBD2,TRBJ2-3,TRBV25-1
TGTGCCACCGGGGGGGATACAGTGAACACCGGGGAGCTGTTTTTT,CATGGDTVNTGELFF,NA,TRBD2,TRBJ2-2,TRBV24-1
TGTGCCAGCAGCCAAGTGCTAGGCACTGAAGCTTTCTTT,CASSQVLGTEAFF,NA,NA,TRBJ1-1,TRBV3-1/TRBV3-2
TGCAGCCTACGGAAAAGGAATCAAGAGACCCAGTACTTC,CSLRKRNQETQYF,few,NA,TRBJ2-5,TRBV29-1
TGTGCCAGCAGTTACGATCAGGCCCCAGGGACCGGGGAGCTGTTTTTT,CASSYDQAPGTGELFF,NA,NA,TRBJ2-2,TRBV6-5
TGTGCCAGCTCACCTCTATCCGGGACAGCTCAAGAGACCCAGTACTTC,CASSPLSGTAQETQYF,NA,TRBD1,TRBJ2-5,TRBV18
TGTGCCAGCTCACCTTCTCTCCGGTCCGGGACTACCGATGTTGAGCAGTTCTTC,CASSPSLRSGTTDVEQFF,once,TRBD2,TRBJ2-1,TRBV18
TGTGCCAGCCGATCAGCGGGCGGCACTGAAGCTTTCTTT,CASRSAGGTEAFF,NA,NA,TRBJ1-1,TRBV5-6
TGTGCCAGCAGTGAATTCGGACAAAATCAAGAGACCCAGTACTTC,CASSEFGQNQETQYF,once,NA,TRBJ2-5,TRBV2
TGTGCCAGCAGTCGATTATCTGGGTCCTACAATGAGCAGTTCTTC,CASSRLSGSYNEQFF,NA,NA,TRBJ2-1,TRBV27
TGTGCCAGCAGGGCGGGACTAGCTTACAATGAGCAGTTCTTC,CASRAGLAYNEQFF,NA,TRBD2,TRBJ2-1,TRBV6-5
TGTGCCAGCAGTTACGCCCGACAGGAACGAAACACCATATATTTT,CASSYARQERNTIYF,NA,NA,TRBJ1-3,TRBV6-5
TGCGCCAGCAGCTCGTTCCCGGGGGACACTGAAGCTTTCTTT,CASSSFPGDTEAFF,NA,NA,TRBJ1-1,TRBV5-1
TGCGCCAGCAGCCAAGGGAAGGGGGCGCAAACTGAAGCTTTCTTT,CASSQGKGAQTEAFF,NA,TRBD1,TRBJ1-1,TRBV4-3
TGTGCCTGGAGTGCTAGCGGGGGTTACGAGCAGTACTTC,CAWSASGGYEQYF,NA,TRBD2,TRBJ2-7,TRBV30
TGTGCCAGCAGTTTACAGGGGGCAAGCCACGAGCAGTACTTC,CASSLQGASHEQYF,NA,TRBD1,TRBJ2-7,TRBV6-2/TRBV6-3
TGTGCCAGCAGCATTACTAGCGGGAGCTACGAGCAGTACTTC,CASSITSGSYEQYF,NA,TRBD2,TRBJ2-7,TRBV7-9
TGTGCCAGCAGCCTGAAACAGGGGGCAGACTATGGCTACACCTTC,CASSLKQGADYGYTF,NA,TRBD1,TRBJ1-2,TRBV7-2
TGTGCCAGCAGCCAAGAACTGCCCAGCGGGACGGGGTCCTACGAGCAGTACTTC,CASSQELPSGTGSYEQYF,NA,TRBD2,TRBJ2-7,TRBV3-1/TRBV3-2
TGTGCCAGCAGCTTGAGCGGGGGGCCCTACAATGAGCAGTTCTTC,CASSLSGGPYNEQFF,NA,TRBD2,TRBJ2-1,TRBV5-4
TGTGCCAGCAGCCCTACAGGGGCCTCTAATTCACCCCTCCACTTT,CASSPTGASNSPLHF,NA,TRBD1,TRBJ1-6,TRBV6-6
TGTGCCAGCAGCCCTGGGCTGATTGAAGATACGCAGTATTTT,CASSPGLIEDTQYF,NA,NA,TRBJ2-3,TRBV3-1/TRBV3-2
TGTGCCAGCAGTTTGTGGACAGGGACCTCCGGGGAGCTGTTTTTT,CASSLWTGTSGELFF,NA,TRBD1,TRBJ2-2,TRBV27
TGTGCCAGCACCGGCCTTCTTAGCGGGAGCCACAATGAGCAGTTCTTC,CASTGLLSGSHNEQFF,NA,TRBD2,TRBJ2-1,TRBV2
TGTGCCAGCAGCGCCCACAGCGAACCTACGCAGTATTTT,CASSAHSEPTQYF,NA,NA,TRBJ2-3,TRBV4-2
TGTGCCAGCAGTGAAAGCGCGGGAGGTGAGCAGTTCTTC,CASSESAGGEQFF,NA,TRBD2,TRBJ2-1,TRBV6-1
TGTGCCAGCAGCTGGGGTGGGGCTAGCGGGGTCAATGAGCAGTTCTTC,CASSWGGASGVNEQFF,once,TRBD2,TRBJ2-1,TRBV9
TGTGCCAGCAGTTACTCCCCGGGACAGGGGGCTCTCGAGCAGTACTTC,CASSYSPGQGALEQYF,NA,TRBD1,TRBJ2-7,TRBV6-5
TGTGCCAGCAGCCAAGGACAGGGGGGGAAATACGAGCAGTACTTC,CASSQGQGGKYEQYF,NA,TRBD1,TRBJ2-7,TRBV14
TGTGCCAGTAGTATAGGGGTATCGAGCGGGAGGTCAGATACGCAGTATTTT,CASSIGVSSGRSDTQYF,NA,TRBD2,TRBJ2-3,TRBV19
TGTGCCAGCAGCTTGACAGAGAACACTGAAGCTTTCTTT,CASSLTENTEAFF,few,NA,TRBJ1-1,TRBV7-7
TGTGCCAGCAGCCTTGCCAGGGGCACTGAAGCTTTCTTT,CASSLARGTEAFF,few,NA,TRBJ1-1,TRBV3-1/TRBV3-2
TGCGCCAGCAGCCAATGGGGCGCAAACTCGGACTATGGCTACACCTTC,CASSQWGANSDYGYTF,NA,NA,TRBJ1-2,TRBV4-3
TGTGCCAGCAGCTTGACCCGACAGGGCCACTACGAGCAGTACTTC,CASSLTRQGHYEQYF,NA,TRBD1,TRBJ2-7,TRBV5-5
TGTGCCAGCAGGCATCCGGGACAGGGTACCAATCAGCCCCAGCATTTT,CASRHPGQGTNQPQHF,NA,TRBD1,TRBJ1-5,TRBV28
TGTGCCAGAAGCCTCCAGACTTCCCTTAGGGAAAAACTGTTTTTT,CARSLQTSLREKLFF,NA,NA,TRBJ1-4,TRBV5-3
TGTGCCAGCAGCCAAGATACGGGGCTAGCGGGAGATATGGAGACCCAGTACTTC,CASSQDTGLAGDMETQYF,NA,TRBD2,TRBJ2-5,TRBV14
TGTGCCAGCAGTTCAGGGCCCTTGAACACTGAAGCTTTCTTT,CASSSGPLNTEAFF,NA,NA,TRBJ1-1,TRBV27
TGTGCCAGCAGTGTTGGCAGAACACTCAATTCACCCCTCCACTTT,CASSVGRTLNSPLHF,NA,NA,TRBJ1-6,TRBV2